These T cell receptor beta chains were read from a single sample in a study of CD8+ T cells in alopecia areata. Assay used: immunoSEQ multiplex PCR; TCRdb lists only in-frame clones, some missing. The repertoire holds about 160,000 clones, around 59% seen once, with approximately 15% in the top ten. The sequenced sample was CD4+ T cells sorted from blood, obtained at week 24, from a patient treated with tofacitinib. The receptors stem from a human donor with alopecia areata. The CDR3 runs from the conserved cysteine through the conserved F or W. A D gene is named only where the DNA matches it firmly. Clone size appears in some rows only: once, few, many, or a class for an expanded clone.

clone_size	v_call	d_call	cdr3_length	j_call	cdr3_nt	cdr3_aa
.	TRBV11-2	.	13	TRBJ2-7	TGTGCCAGCAGCCAACAGGTCTCCTACGAGCAGTACTTC	CASSQQVSYEQYF
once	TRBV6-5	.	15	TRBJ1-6	TGTGCCAGCAGTTCGGCGGATGCCCGGGGTTCACCCCTCCACTTT	CASSSADARGSPLHF
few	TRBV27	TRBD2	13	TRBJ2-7	TGTGCCAGTTCTAGCGGTGATTCCTACGAGCAGTACTTC	CASSSGDSYEQYF
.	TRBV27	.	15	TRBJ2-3	TGTGCCAGCGCCCTCGGACAGACTAGCACAGATACGCAGTATTTT	CASALGQTSTDTQYF
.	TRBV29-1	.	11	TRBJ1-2	TGCAGCGGTCTCCGGGACGGCGGCTACACCTTC	CSGLRDGGYTF
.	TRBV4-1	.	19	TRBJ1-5	TGCGCCAGCAGCCAAGCGGGACTGCAAGGGCCATATAGCAATCAGCCCCAGCATTTT	CASSQAGLQGPYSNQPQHF
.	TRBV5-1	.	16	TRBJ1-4	TGCGCCAGCAGCTTGGCCAATGGGGGAGGATCCGAAAAACTGTTTTTT	CASSLANGGGSEKLFF
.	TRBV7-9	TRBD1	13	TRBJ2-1	TGTGCCAGCAGCCTACAGGGGTTGGATGAGCAGTTCTTC	CASSLQGLDEQFF
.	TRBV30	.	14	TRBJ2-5	TGTGCCTGGAGCCCAGGCGGGTCCCAAGAGACCCAGTACTTC	CAWSPGGSQETQYF
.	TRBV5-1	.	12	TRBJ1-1	TGCGCCAGCAGTGAGGGGCTATCTGAAGCTTTCTTT	CASSEGLSEAFF
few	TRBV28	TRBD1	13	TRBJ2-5	TGTGCCAGCAGTCGCACAGGGGGCGAGACCCAGTACTTC	CASSRTGGETQYF
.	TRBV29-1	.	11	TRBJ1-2	TGCAGCGTTGTAGGGGGGAATGGCTACACCTTC	CSVVGGNGYTF
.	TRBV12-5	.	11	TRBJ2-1	TGTGCTAGTGGTAATCCCCGTGAGCAGTTCTTC	CASGNPREQFF
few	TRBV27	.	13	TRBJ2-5	TGTGCCAGCAGTACCGGGACAAGGGAGACCCAGTACTTC	CASSTGTRETQYF
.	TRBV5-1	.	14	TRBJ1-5	TGCGCCAGCAGCCTGACAGTGGGCAATCAGCCCCAGCATTTT	CASSLTVGNQPQHF
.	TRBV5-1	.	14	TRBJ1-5	TGCGCCAGCAGCTTGGGTGAAGGGTCGCAGCCCCAGCATTTT	CASSLGEGSQPQHF
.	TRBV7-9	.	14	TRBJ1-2	TGTGCCAGCAGCTTAGGCGGGGGAGGCTATGGCTACACCTTC	CASSLGGGGYGYTF
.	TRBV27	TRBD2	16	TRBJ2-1	TGTGCCAGCAGTTATTATAGCGGGGGGGCTAGTAATGAGCAGTTCTTC	CASSYYSGGASNEQFF
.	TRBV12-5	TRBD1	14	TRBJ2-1	TGTGCTAGTGGCGCCAGACAGGGCCAGGGCGAGCAGTTCTTC	CASGARQGQGEQFF
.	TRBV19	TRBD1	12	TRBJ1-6	TGTGCCAGTCGGACAGGCCCATTTCCCCTCCACTTT	CASRTGPFPLHF
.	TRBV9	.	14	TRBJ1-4	TGTGCCAGCAGCGTAGGGACAACTAATGAAAAACTGTTTTTT	CASSVGTTNEKLFF
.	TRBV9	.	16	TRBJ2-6	TGTGCCAGCAGCGTAGCGGACAGATCTGGGGCCAACGTCCTGACTTTC	CASSVADRSGANVLTF
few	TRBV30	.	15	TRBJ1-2	TGTGCCTGGACCCTGTCTGGGGGCTTCGGCTATGGCTACACCTTC	CAWTLSGGFGYGYTF
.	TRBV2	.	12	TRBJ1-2	TGTGCCAGCAGTGCAAGCGGCTATGGCTACACCTTC	CASSASGYGYTF
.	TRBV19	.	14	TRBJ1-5	TGTGCCAGTAGGACCACAGGTAGCAATCAGCCCCAGCATTTT	CASRTTGSNQPQHF
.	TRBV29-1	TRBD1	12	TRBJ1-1	TGCAGCGTAGCCAGGACAGGCTCTGAAGCTTTCTTT	CSVARTGSEAFF
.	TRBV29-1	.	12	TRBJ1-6	TGCAACCCTAGCTCCTATAATTCACCCCTCCACTTT	CNPSSYNSPLHF
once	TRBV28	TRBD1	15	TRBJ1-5	TGTGCCAGCAGTTTAACAGGGGGGCTGAATCAGCCCCAGCATTTT	CASSLTGGLNQPQHF
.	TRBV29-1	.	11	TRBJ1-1	TGCAGCGTCAAGGATTTACAGAGTGCTTTCTTT	CSVKDLQSAFF
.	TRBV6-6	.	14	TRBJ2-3	TGTGCCAGCAGTTACCCAGGGCGCACAGATACGCAGTATTTT	CASSYPGRTDTQYF
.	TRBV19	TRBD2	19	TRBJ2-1	TGTGCCAGTAGTATAGGTTTGTGGGCGGGGACTAGCTCCTACAATGAGCAGTTCTTC	CASSIGLWAGTSSYNEQFF
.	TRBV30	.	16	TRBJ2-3	TGTGCCTGGAGTCCCCCCATAGCGACCAGCACAGATACGCAGTATTTT	CAWSPPIATSTDTQYF
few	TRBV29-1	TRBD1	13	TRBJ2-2	TGCAGCGTTGAAGGACAGGGGGCCGGGGAGCTGTTTTTT	CSVEGQGAGELFF
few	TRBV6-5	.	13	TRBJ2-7	TGTGCCAGCAGTGCTCAGGGAAACTACGAGCAGTACTTC	CASSAQGNYEQYF